This T cell receptor beta chain was profiled in a study of blood T cell repertoires in COVID-19. V shed 5 bases and J 4 bases; nucleotides not matched to a gene: 10. This CDR3 region has 17 residues. The germline gives CDR1 MDHEN, CDR2 SYDVKM. Repertoires were generated with immunoSEQ multiplex PCR, while TCRdb's copy carries only in-frame clones and drops some. The table has 140,000 to 150,000 clones, about nine tenths seen once. The receptor's source is a human donor in a cohort sampled during active COVID-19. Sequencing was performed on peripheral blood. The chain recombines TRBV28 with TRBJ2-3; 12 bases map to TRBD1. Written as DNA, the CDR3 is TGTGCCAGCAGTCCCGCCGGGACAGGGGGCGAGGCAGATACGCAGTATTTT. Protein product: CASSPAGTGGEADTQYF.